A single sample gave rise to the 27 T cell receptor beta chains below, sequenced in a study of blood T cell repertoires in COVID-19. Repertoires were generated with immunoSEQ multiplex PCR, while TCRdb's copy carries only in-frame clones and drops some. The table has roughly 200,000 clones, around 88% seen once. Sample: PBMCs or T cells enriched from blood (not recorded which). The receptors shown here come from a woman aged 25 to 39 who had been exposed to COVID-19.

This chain's CDR3 is CSVSGTGYGYTF. In nucleotides, the CDR3 is TGCAGCGTTTCCGGGACAGGGTATGGCTACACCTTC. The chain recombines TRBV29-1 with TRBJ1-2; 9 bases line up with TRBD1. V was clipped by 5 bases and J by 5 bases; unmatched bases: 3. The CDR3 is made up of 12 amino acids. Looked up from germline, CDR1 is SQVTM and CDR2 is ANQGSEA.

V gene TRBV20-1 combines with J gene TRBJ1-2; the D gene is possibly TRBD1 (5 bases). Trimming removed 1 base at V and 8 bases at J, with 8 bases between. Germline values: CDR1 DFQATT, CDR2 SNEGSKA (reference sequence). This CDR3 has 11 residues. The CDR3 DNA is TGCAGTGCTAGAGCCAGGGTAGGCTACACCTTC. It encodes CSARARVGYTF.

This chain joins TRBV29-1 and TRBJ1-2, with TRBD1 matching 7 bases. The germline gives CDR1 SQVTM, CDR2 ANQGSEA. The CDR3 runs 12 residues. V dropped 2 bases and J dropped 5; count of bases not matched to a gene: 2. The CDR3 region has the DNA TGCAGCGTTGAAACAGGGGTTTATGGCTACACCTTC. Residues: CSVETGVYGYTF.

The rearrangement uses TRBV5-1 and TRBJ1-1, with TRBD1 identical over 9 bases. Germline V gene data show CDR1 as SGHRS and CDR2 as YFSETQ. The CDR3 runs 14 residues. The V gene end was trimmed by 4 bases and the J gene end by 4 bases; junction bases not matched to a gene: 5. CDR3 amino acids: CASSPPTGGTEAFF. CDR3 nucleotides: TGCGCCAGCAGCCCCCCGACAGGGGGCACTGAAGCTTTCTTT.

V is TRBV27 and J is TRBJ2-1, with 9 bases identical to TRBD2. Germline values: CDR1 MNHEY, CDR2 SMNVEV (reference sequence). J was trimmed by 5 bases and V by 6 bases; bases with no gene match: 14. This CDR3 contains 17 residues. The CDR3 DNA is TGTGCCAGCAGCCGAGAACTGGCGGGGGGGCTCAACAATGAGCAGTTCTTC. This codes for CASSRELAGGLNNEQFF.

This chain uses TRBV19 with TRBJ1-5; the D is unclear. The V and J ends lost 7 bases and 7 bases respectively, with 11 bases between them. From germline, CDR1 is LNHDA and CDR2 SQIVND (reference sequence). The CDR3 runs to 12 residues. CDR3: CASKEGGQPQHF. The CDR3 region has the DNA TGTGCCAGTAAGGAGGGCGGGCAGCCCCAGCATTTT. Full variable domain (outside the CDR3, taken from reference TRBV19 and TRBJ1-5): DGGITQSPKYLFRKEGQNVTLSCEQNLNHDAMYWYRQDPGQGLRLIYYSQIVNDFQKGDIAEGYSVSREKKESFPLTVTSAQKNPTAFYLCASKEGGQPQHFGDGTRLSIL.

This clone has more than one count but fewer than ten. The CDR3 coding sequence is TGTGCCAGCAGGGAGACGACAGGGACCCTCCTGCGCTATGGCTACACCTTC. Amino acids: CASRETTGTLLRYGYTF. This chain connects TRBV2 to TRBJ1-2; TRBD1 matches 7 bases. With V trimmed by 6 bases and J by 4 bases, 17 bases remained unmatched. This CDR3 region has 17 residues. Germline assignment: CDR1 SNHLY and CDR2 FYNNEI.

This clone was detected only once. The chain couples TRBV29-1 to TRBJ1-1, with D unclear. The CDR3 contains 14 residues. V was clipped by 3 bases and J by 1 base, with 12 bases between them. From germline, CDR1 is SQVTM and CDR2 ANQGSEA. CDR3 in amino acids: CSVESGAGNTEAFF. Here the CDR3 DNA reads TGCAGCGTTGAGTCCGGCGCAGGGAACACTGAAGCTTTCTTT. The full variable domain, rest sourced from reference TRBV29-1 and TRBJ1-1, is SAVISQKPSRDICQRGTSLTIQCQVDSQVTMMFWYRQQPGQSLTLIATANQGSEATYESGFVIDKFPISRPNLTFSTLTVSNMSPEDSSIYLCSVESGAGNTEAFFGQGTRLTVV.

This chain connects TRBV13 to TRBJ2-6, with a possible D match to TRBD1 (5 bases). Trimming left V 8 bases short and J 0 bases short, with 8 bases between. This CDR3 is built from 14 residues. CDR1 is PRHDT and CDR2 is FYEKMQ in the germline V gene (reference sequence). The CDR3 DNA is TGTGCCAGCTTACAGGACTCTGGGGCCAACGTCCTGACTTTC. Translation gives CASLQDSGANVLTF.

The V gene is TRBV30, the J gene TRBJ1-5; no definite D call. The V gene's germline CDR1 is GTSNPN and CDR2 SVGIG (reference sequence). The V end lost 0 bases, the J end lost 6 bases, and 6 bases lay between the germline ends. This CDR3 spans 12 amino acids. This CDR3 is CAWSVGGQPQHF. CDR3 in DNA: TGTGCCTGGAGTGTCGGTGGTCAGCCCCAGCATTTT.

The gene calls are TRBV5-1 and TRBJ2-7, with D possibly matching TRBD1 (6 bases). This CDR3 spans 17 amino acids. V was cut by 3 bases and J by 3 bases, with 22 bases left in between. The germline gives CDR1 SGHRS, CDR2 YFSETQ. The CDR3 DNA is TGCGCCAGCAGCTCTGTCAAGATTACAGGGTCTGGCTACGAGCAGTACTTC. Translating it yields CASSSVKITGSGYEQYF.

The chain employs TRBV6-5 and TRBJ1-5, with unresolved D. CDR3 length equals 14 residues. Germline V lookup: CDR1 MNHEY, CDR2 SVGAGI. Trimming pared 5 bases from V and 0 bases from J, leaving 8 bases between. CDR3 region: CASSPVASNQPQHF. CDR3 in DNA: TGTGCCAGCAGTCCCGTGGCTAGCAATCAGCCCCAGCATTTT.

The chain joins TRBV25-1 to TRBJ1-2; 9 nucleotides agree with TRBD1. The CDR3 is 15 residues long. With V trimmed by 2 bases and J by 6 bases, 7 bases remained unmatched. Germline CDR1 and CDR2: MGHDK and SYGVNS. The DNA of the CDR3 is TGTGCCAGCAGTGAAGTTGACAGGGGGTACGATGGCTACACCTTC. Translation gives CASSEVDRGYDGYTF.

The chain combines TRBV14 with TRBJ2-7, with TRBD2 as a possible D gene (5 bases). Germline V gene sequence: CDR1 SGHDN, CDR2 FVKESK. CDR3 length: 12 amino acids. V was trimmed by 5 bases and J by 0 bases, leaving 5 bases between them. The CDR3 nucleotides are TGTGCCAGCAGCACTAGCTCCTACGAGCAGTACTTC. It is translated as CASSTSSYEQYF. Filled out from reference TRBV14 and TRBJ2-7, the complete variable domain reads EAGVTQFPSHSVIEKGQTVTLRCDPISGHDNLYWYRRVMGKEIKFLLHFVKESKQDESGMPNNRFLAERTGGTYSTLKVQPAELEDSGVYFCASSTSSYEQYFGPGTRLTVT.

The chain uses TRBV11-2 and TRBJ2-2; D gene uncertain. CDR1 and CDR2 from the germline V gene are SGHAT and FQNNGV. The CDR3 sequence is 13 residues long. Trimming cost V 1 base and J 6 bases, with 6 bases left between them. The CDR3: CASSLVLAGELFF. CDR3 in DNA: TGTGCCAGCAGCTTAGTTCTAGCCGGGGAGCTGTTTTTT.

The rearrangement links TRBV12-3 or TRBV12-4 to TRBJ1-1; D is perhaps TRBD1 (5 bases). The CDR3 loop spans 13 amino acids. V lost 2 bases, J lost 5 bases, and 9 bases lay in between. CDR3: CASSLSRVTEAFF. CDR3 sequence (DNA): TGTGCCAGCAGTTTATCCAGGGTGACTGAAGCTTTCTTT.

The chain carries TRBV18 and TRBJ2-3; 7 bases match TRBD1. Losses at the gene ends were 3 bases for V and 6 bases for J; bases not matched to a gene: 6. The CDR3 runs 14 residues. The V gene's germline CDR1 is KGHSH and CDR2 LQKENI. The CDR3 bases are TGTGCCAGCTCACCGGGACAGACCGACGATACGCAGTATTTT. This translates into CASSPGQTDDTQYF. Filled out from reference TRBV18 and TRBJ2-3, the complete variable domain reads NAGVMQNPRHLVRRRGQEARLRCSPMKGHSHVYWYRQLPEEGLKFMVYLQKENIIDESGMPKERFSAEFPKEGPSILRIQQVVRGDSAAYFCASSPGQTDDTQYFGPGTRLTVL.

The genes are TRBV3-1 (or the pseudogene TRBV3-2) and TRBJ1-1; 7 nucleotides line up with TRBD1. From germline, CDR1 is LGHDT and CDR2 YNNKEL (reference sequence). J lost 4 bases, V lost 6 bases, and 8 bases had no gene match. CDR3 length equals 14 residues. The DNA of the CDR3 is TGTGCCAGCAGATTCAGGGGGAAGGGCACTGAAGCTTTCTTT. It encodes CASRFRGKGTEAFF.

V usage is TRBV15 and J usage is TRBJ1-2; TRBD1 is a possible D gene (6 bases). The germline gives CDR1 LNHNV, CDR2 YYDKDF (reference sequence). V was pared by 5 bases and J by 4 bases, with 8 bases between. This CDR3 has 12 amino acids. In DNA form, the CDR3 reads TGTGCCACCAGCCAGGACAGCTATGGCTACACCTTC. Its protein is CATSQDSYGYTF.

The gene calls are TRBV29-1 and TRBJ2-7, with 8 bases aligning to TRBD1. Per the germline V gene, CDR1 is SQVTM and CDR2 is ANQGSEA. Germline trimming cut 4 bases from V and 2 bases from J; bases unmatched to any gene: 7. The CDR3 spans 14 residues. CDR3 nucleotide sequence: TGCAGCGTTGGACGGCAGGGGGCAGCCTACGAGCAGTACTTC. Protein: CSVGRQGAAYEQYF.

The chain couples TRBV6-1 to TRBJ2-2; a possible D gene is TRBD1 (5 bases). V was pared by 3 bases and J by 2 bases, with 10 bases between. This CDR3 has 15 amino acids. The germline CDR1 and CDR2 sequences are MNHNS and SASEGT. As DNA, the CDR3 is TGTGCCAGCAGTGATTTACAGGCTAACACCGGGGAGCTGTTTTTT. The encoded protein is CASSDLQANTGELFF.

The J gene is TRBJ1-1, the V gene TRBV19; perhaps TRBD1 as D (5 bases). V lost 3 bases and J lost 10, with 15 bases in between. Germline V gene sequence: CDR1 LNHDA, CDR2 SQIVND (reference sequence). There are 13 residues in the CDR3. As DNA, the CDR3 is TGTGCCAGTAGTATCCAGGGCTACTCTGGAGCTTTCTTT. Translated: CASSIQGYSGAFF. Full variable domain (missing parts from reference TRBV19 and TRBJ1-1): DGGITQSPKYLFRKEGQNVTLSCEQNLNHDAMYWYRQDPGQGLRLIYYSQIVNDFQKGDIAEGYSVSREKKESFPLTVTSAQKNPTAFYLCASSIQGYSGAFFGQGTRLTVV.

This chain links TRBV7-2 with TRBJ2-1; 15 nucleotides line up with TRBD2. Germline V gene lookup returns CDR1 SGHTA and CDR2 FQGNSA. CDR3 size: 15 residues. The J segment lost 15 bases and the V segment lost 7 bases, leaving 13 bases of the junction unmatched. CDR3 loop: CASIRTSGGDRGPFF. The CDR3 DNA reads TGTGCCAGCATCCGGACTAGCGGGGGGGACAGAGGCCCGTTCTTC.

For the CDR3, the DNA is TGTGCCAGTAGTATCGTTGGGGCCCGGACCTTC. Encoded protein: CASSIVGARTF. This chain uses TRBV19 with TRBJ1-2; D possibly corresponds to TRBD1 (5 bases). V dropped 3 bases and J dropped 14 bases, with 13 bases sitting between them. CDR1 and CDR2 (germline): LNHDA, SQIVND (reference sequence). This CDR3 has 11 residues. The full variable domain, completed using reference TRBV19 and TRBJ1-2, is DGGITQSPKYLFRKEGQNVTLSCEQNLNHDAMYWYRQDPGQGLRLIYYSQIVNDFQKGDIAEGYSVSREKKESFPLTVTSAQKNPTAFYLCASSIVGARTFGSGTRLTVV.

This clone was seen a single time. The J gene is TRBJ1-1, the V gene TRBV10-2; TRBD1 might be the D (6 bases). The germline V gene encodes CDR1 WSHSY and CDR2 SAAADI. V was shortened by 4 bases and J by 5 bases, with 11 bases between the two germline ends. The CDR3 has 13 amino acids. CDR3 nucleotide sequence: TGCGCCAGCAGTGTCAGAAGGGGGACTGAAGCTTTCTTT. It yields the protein CASSVRRGTEAFF.

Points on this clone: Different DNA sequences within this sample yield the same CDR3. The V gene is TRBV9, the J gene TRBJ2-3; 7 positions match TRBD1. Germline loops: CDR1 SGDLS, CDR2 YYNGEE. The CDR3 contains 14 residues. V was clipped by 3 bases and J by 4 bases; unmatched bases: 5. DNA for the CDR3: TGTGCCAGCAGCGCTCCTACAGGGGCAGATACGCAGTATTTT. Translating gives CASSAPTGADTQYF.

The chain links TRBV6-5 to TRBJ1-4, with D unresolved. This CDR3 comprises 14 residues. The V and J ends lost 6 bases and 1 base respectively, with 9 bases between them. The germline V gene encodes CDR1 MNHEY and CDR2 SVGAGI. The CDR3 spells CASRTFLTNEKLFF. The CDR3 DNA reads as TGTGCCAGCAGGACTTTCCTAACTAATGAAAAACTGTTTTTT.